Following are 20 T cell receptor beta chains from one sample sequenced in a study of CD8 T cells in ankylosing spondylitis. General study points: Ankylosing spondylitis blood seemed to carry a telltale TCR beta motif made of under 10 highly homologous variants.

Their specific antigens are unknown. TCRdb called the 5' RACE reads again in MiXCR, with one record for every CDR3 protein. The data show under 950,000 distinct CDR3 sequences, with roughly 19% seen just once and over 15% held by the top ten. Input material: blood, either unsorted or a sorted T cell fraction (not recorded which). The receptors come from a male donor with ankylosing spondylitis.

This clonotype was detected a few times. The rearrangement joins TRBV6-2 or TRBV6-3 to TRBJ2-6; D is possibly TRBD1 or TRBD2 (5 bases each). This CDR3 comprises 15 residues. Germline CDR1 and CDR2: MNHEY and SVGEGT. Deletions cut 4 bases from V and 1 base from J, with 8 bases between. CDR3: CASSSRESGANVLTF. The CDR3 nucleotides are TGTGCCAGCAGTTCCAGGGAGTCTGGGGCCAACGTCCTGACTTTC.

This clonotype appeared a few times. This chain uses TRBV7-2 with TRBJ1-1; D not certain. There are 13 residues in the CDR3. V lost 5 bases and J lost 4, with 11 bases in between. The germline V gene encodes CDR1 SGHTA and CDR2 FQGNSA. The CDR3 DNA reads TGTGCCAGCAGCAACTCCTTGGGCACTGAAGCTTTCTTT. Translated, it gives CASSNSLGTEAFF.

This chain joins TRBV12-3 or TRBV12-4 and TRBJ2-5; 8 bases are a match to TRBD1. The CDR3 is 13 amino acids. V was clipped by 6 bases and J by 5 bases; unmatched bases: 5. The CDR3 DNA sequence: TGTGCCAGCAGCCAGGGGGCGTGGGAGACCCAGTACTTC. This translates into CASSQGAWETQYF.

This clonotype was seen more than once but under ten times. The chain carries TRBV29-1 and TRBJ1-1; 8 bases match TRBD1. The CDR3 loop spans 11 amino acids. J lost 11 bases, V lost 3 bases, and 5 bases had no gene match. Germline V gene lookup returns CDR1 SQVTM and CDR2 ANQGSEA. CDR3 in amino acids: CSVDRQGRAFF. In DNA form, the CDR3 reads TGCAGCGTTGACCGACAGGGGAGGGCTTTCTTT. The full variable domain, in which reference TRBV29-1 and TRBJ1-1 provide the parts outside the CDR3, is SAVISQKPSRDICQRGTSLTIQCQVDSQVTMMFWYRQQPGQSLTLIATANQGSEATYESGFVIDKFPISRPNLTFSTLTVSNMSPEDSSIYLCSVDRQGRAFFGQGTRLTVV.

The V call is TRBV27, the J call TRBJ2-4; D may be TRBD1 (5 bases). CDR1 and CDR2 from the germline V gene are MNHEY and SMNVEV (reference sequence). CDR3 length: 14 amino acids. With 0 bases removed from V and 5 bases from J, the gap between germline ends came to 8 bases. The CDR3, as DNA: TGTGCCAGCAGTTTATCCAGGGATGAAAACATTCAGTACTTC. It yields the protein CASSLSRDENIQYF.

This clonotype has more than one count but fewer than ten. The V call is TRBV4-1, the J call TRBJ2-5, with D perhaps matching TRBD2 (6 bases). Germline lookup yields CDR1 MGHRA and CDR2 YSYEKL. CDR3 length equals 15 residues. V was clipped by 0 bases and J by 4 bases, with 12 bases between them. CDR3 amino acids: CASSQEGGRAETQYF. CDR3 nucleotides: TGCGCCAGCAGCCAAGAGGGGGGAAGGGCAGAGACCCAGTACTTC.

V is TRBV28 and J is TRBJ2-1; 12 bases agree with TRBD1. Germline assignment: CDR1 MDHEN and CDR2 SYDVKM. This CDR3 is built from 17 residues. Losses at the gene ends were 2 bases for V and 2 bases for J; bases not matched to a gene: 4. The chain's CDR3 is CASSLIGTGGAYNEQFF. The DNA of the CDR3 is TGTGCCAGCAGTTTAATAGGGACAGGGGGCGCCTACAATGAGCAGTTCTTC.

CDR3 coding DNA: TGTGCCAGCAGTTTAGAACGGAAGAATCAGCCCCAGCATTTT. As protein: CASSLERKNQPQHF. The chain uses TRBV12-3 or TRBV12-4 and TRBJ1-5, with no clear D. CDR3 size: 14 residues. V was clipped by 1 base and J by 4 bases, with 8 bases between them.

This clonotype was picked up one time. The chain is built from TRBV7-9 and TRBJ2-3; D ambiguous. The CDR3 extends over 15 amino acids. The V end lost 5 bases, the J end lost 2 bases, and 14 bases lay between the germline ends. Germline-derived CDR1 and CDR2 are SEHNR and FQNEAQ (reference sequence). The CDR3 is CASSAQETYTDTQYF. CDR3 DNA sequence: TGTGCCAGCAGCGCACAAGAGACCTACACAGATACGCAGTATTTT.

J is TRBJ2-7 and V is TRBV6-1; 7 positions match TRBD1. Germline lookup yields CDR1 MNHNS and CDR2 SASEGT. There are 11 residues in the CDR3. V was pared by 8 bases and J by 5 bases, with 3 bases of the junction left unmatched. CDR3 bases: TGTGCCAGCCAACAGGGGAACGAGCAGTACTTC. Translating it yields CASQQGNEQYF.

CDR3 sequence reads: CASSSPLSGSSSYEQYF. The DNA of the CDR3 is TGTGCCAGCAGCAGCCCACTTAGCGGGTCCAGCTCCTACGAGCAGTACTTC. The genes are TRBV12-3 or TRBV12-4 and TRBJ2-7; TRBD2 agrees at 7 bases. V lost 6 bases, J lost 0 bases, and 14 bases stayed unmatched. This CDR3 comprises 17 residues.

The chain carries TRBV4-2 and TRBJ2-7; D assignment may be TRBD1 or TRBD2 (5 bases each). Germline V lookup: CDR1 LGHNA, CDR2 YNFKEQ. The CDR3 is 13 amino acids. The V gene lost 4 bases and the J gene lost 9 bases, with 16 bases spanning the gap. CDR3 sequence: CASSRTLESGQYF. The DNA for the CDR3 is TGTGCCAGCAGCCGGACACTAGAAAGTGGGCAGTACTTC.

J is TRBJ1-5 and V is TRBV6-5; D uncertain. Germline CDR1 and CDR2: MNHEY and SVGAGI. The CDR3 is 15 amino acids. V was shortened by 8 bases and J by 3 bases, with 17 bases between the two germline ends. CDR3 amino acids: CASQLKAHPNQPQHF. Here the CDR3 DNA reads TGTGCCAGCCAGTTAAAGGCCCACCCCAATCAGCCCCAGCATTTT.

The CDR3 nucleotides are TGCGCCAGTTCCTTGGTGGGGGAGGAGCTGTTTTTT. Translation: CASSLVGEELFF. The V and J genes are TRBV5-1 and TRBJ2-2; either TRBD1 or TRBD2 may fit D (5 bases each). The CDR3 runs 12 residues. CDR1 and CDR2 (germline): SGHRS, YFSETQ. The V end was cut by 8 bases, the J end by 10 bases, with 15 bases between.

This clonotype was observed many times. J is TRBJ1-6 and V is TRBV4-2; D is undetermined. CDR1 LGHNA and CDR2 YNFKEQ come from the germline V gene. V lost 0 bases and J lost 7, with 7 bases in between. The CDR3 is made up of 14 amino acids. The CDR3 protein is CASSQDGGNSPLHF. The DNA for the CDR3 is TGTGCCAGCAGCCAAGATGGCGGGAATTCACCCCTCCACTTT.

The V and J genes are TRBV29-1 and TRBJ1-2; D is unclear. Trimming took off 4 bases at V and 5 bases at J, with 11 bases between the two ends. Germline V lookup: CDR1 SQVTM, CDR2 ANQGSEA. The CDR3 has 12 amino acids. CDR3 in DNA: TGCAGCGTTGGAACAGCCCAGTATGGCTACACCTTC. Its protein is CSVGTAQYGYTF.

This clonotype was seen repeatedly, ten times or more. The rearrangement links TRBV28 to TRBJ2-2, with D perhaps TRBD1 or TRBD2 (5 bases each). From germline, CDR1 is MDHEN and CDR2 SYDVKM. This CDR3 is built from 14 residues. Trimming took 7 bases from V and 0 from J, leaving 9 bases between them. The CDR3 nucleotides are TGTGCCAGCACCGGGACGGCGAACACCGGGGAGCTGTTTTTT. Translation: CASTGTANTGELFF.

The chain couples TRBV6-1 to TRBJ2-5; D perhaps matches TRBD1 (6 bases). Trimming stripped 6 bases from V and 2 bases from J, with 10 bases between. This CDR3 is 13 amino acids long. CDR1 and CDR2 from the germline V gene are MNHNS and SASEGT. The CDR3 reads CASSRDKQETQYF. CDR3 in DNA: TGTGCCAGCAGCCGGGACAAACAAGAGACCCAGTACTTC.

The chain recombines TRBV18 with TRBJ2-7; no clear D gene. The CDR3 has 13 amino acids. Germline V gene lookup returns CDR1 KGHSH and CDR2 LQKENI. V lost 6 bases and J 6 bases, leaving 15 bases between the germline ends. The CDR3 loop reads CASSPGRTGEQYF. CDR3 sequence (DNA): TGTGCCAGCTCCCCTGGGCGGACGGGCGAGCAGTACTTC.

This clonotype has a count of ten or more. The CDR3 DNA sequence: TGCGCCAGCAAGTTGTTCCAGGCCTCAACCTACGAGCAGTACTTC. Translated: CASKLFQASTYEQYF. The V call is TRBV5-1, the J call TRBJ2-7; D unclear. Germline CDR1 SGHRS, CDR2 YFSETQ. This CDR3 region has 15 residues. V was shortened by 6 bases and J by 2 bases, with 18 bases between the two germline ends.